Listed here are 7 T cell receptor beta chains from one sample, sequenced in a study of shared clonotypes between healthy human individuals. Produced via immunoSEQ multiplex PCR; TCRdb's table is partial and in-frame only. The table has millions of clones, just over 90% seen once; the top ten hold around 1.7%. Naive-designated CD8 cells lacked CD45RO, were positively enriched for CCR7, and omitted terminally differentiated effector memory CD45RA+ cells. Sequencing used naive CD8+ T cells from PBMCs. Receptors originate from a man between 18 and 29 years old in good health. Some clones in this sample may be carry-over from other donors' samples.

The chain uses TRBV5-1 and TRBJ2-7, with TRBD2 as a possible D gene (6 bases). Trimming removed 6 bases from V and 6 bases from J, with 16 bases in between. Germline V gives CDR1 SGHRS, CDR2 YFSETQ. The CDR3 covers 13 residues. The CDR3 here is CASTDGRGFEQYF. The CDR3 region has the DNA TGCGCCAGCACGGACGGGAGAGGTTTCGAGCAGTACTTC.

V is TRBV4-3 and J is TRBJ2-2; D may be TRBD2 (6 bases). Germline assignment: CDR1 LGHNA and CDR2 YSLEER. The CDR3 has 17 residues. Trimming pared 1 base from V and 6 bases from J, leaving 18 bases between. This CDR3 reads CASSQALGRLGAGELFF. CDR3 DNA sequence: TGCGCCAGCAGCCAAGCCTTAGGGAGGTTGGGCGCCGGGGAGCTGTTTTTT.

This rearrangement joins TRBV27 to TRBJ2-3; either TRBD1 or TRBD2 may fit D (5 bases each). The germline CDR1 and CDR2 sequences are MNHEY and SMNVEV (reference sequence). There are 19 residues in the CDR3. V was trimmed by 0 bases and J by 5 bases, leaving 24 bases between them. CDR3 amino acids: CASSLSPRVRGRDGDTQYF. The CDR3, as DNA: TGTGCCAGCAGTTTATCCCCGCGGGTCCGTGGCAGGGATGGAGATACGCAGTATTTT.

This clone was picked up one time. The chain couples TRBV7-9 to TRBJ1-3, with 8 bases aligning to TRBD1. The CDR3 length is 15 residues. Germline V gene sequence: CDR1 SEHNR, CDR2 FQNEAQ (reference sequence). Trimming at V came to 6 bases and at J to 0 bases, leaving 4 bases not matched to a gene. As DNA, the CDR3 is TGTGCCAGCAGGAAACAGGGGGTCTCTGGAAACACCATATATTTT. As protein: CASRKQGVSGNTIYF.

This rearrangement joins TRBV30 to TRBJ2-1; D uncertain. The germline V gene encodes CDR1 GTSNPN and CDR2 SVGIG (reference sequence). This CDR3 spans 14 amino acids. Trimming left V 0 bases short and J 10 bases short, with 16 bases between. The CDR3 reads CAWSVVATGSEQFF. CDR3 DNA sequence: TGTGCCTGGAGTGTGGTCGCCACCGGATCCGAGCAGTTCTTC.

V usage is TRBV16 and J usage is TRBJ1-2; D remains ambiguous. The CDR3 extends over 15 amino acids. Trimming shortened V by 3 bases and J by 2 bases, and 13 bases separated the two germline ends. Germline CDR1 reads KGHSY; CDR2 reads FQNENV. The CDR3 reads CASSQRTAANYGYTF. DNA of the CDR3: TGTGCCAGCAGCCAGAGGACGGCAGCCAACTATGGCTACACCTTC.

The CDR3 reads CASSFHPGQMNTEAFF. Written as DNA, the CDR3 is TGTGCCAGCAGTTTCCACCCTGGACAAATGAACACTGAAGCTTTCTTT. The rearrangement joins TRBV28 to TRBJ1-1; tentatively, D is TRBD1 (5 bases). Trimming removed 3 bases from V and 0 bases from J, with 14 bases in between. Germline V gives CDR1 MDHEN, CDR2 SYDVKM. The CDR3 has 16 residues. Combining the CDR3 with reference TRBV28 and TRBJ1-1 gives the whole variable domain DVKVTQSSRYLVKRTGEKVFLECVQDMDHENMFWYRQDPGLGLRLIYFSYDVKMKEKGDIPEGYSVSREKKERFSLILESASTNQTSMYLCASSFHPGQMNTEAFFGQGTRLTVV.